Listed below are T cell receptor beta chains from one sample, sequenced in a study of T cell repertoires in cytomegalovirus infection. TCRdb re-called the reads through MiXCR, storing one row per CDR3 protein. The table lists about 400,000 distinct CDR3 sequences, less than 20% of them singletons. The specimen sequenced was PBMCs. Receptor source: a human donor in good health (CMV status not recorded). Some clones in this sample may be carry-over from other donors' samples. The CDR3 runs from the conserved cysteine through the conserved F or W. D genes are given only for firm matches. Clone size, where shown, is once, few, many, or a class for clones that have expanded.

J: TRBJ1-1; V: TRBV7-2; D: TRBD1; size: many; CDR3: CASSLVTGATEAFF; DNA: TGTGCCAGCAGCTTAGTTACAGGGGCCACTGAAGCTTTCTTT
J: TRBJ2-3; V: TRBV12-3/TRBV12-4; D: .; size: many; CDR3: CASSSGDTQYF; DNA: TGTGCCAGCAGCTCCGGAGATACGCAGTATTTT
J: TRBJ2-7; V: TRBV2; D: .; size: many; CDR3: CASTLQGGSGEQYF; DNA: TGTGCCAGCACCCTACAAGGCGGATCTGGTGAGCAGTACTTC
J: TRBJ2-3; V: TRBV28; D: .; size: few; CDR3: CASSFDTSTDTQYF; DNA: TGTGCCAGCAGTTTCGACACTAGCACAGATACGCAGTATTTT
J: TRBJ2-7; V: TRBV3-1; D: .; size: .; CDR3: CASSQGDGEQYF; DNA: TGTGCCAGCAGCCAAGGCGACGGCGAGCAGTACTTC
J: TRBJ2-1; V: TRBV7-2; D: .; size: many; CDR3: CASSLKGGSYNEQFF; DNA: TGTGCCAGCAGCTTAAAGGGGGGTTCCTACAATGAGCAGTTCTTC
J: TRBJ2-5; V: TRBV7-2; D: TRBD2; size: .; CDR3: CASSRRHSGDQETQYF; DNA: TGTGCCAGCAGCCGAAGGCATAGCGGGGACCAAGAGACCCAGTACTTC
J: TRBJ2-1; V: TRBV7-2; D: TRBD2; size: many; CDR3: CASSLAASGSYNEQFF; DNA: TGTGCCAGCAGCTTAGCGGCTAGCGGGAGTTACAATGAGCAGTTCTTC
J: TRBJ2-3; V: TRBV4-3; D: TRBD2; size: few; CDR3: CASSQDTGGTSGTDTQYF; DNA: TGCGCCAGCAGCCAAGATACTGGAGGGACTAGCGGCACAGATACGCAGTATTTT
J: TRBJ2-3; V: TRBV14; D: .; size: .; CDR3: CASSQDEATQYF; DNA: TGTGCCAGCAGCCAAGATGAAGCTACGCAGTATTTT
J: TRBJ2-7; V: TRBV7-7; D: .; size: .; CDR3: CASSPGTPGEQYF; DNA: TGTGCCAGCAGCCCCGGGACTCCCGGCGAGCAGTACTTC
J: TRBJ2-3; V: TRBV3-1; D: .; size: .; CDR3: CASSQGSAATSTDTQYF; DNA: TGTGCCAGCAGCCAAGGAAGCGCAGCGACAAGCACAGATACGCAGTATTTT
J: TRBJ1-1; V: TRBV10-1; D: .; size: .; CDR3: CASSEQQGGGEAFF; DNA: TGCGCCAGCAGTGAGCAACAGGGCGGCGGTGAAGCTTTCTTT
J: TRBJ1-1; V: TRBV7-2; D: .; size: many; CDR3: CASSPRPPPGTEAFF; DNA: TGTGCCAGCAGCCCTCGCCCCCCGCCCGGCACTGAAGCTTTCTTT
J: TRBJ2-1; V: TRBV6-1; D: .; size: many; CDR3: CASRAVDYNEQFF; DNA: TGTGCCAGCAGAGCGGTTGACTACAATGAGCAGTTCTTC
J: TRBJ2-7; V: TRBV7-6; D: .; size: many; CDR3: CASSRFVGAEDEQYF; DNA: TGTGCCAGCAGTCGTTTTGTGGGAGCTGAGGACGAGCAGTACTTC
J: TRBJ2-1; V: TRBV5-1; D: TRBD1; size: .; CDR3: CASSLRDRGYNEQFF; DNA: TGCGCCAGCAGCTTGAGGGACAGGGGGTACAATGAGCAGTTCTTC
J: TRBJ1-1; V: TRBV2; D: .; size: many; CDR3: CASMGRRAFF; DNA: TGTGCCAGCATGGGGAGGAGAGCTTTCTTT
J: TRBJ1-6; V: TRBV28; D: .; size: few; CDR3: CASSLTDYSPLHF; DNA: TGTGCCAGCAGTTTGACAGATTATTCACCCCTCCACTTT
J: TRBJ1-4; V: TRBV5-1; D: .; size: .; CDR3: CASSLMDGGNEKLFF; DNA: TGCGCCAGCAGCTTAATGGACGGCGGTAATGAAAAACTGTTTTTT
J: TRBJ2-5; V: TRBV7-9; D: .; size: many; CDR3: CASSIISGGRTQYF; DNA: TGTGCCAGCAGCATTATCAGTGGAGGGCGGACCCAGTACTTC
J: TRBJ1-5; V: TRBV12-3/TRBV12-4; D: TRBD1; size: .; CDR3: CASSSGQGSNNQPQHF; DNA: TGTGCCAGCAGTTCAGGACAGGGAAGCAACAATCAGCCCCAGCATTTT
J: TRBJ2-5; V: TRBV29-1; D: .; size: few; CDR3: CSVVSGVSETQYF; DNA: TGCAGCGTTGTCTCTGGAGTCTCCGAGACCCAGTACTTC